In this sample, the clone carrying this TCR beta chain turned up once. Its antigen remains unknown. CD4+ T cells from unexposed donors were obtained before the COVID-19 pandemic (2011-2018). The cells were cultured for about 10 days before CD4+ T cells were isolated. Cells permitting, SARS-CoV-2 S/N and four cold-coronavirus spikes were tested on unexposed-donor CD4+ T cells. Fresh IL-2 medium replaced half the medium on days 3 and 7. The germline V gene encodes CDR1 MNHEY and CDR2 SMNVEV (reference sequence). The V end was cut by 4 bases, the J end by 1 base, with 23 bases between. The CDR3 has 19 residues. This entry is derived from a study of CD4 T cells in relation to SARS-CoV-2 and coronaviruses. Sequencing was performed with immunoSEQ multiplex PCR; in TCRdb, only in-frame clones are kept and a portion is missing. The table has some 21,000 clones, 74% seen once. General study results and limits: SARS-CoV-2-driven expansion was significantly weaker in crossreactive than monoreactive clones. In roughly 60% of donors, memory CD4+ clonotypes crossrecognized SARS-CoV-2 and at least one common cold coronavirus spike.

The sequence derives from a human donor in good health. Source material: CD4+ T cells from PBMCs, cultured in vitro. This sequence joins TRBV27 and TRBJ1-5; unclear D gene. CDR3 residues: CASSYKARDLPLSNQPQHF. CDR3 nucleotides: TGTGCCAGCAGTTATAAAGCTAGAGATCTCCCCCTGAGCAATCAGCCCCAGCATTTT.